These 7 T cell receptor beta chains originate from one sample sequenced in a study of shared clonotypes between healthy human individuals. Method: immunoSEQ multiplex PCR; TCRdb's copy keeps in-frame clones and lacks some. This sample yields hundreds of thousands of clones, of which under 80% are seen a single time; approximately 1.7% belongs to the top ten. The sequencing sample was made of memory CD4+ T cells sorted from blood. Indicated subset: CD45RA-negative fraction. Receptors were obtained from a woman aged 25-40 years in good health.

The chain links TRBV6-5 to TRBJ2-2; D call uncertain. Germline V gene data show CDR1 as MNHEY and CDR2 as SVGAGI. The CDR3 contains 14 residues. Trimming removed 6 bases at V and 4 bases at J, with 12 bases between. For the CDR3, the DNA is TGTGCCAGCAGGGTACACGGCTCCACCGGGGAGCTGTTTTTT. Residues: CASRVHGSTGELFF.

This clone was counted only a few times. The rearrangement links TRBV28 to TRBJ2-7; 10 bases fit TRBD2. The length of the CDR3 is 13 residues. The V and J ends lost 6 bases and 3 bases, in that order; junction bases with no gene match: 2. Germline V gives CDR1 MDHEN, CDR2 SYDVKM. As DNA, the CDR3 is TGTGCCAGCAGGAGGACTAGCGGCTACGAGCAGTACTTC. Protein: CASRRTSGYEQYF.

This clone came up many times. The chain combines TRBV27 with TRBJ2-7, with D unresolved. The length of the CDR3 is 14 residues. CDR1 is MNHEY and CDR2 is SMNVEV in the germline V gene (reference sequence). V lost 5 bases and J 7 bases, leaving 18 bases between the germline ends. This CDR3 reads CASSPRLLVGEQYF. The CDR3 DNA is TGTGCCAGCAGTCCCCGGTTGTTAGTGGGGGAGCAGTACTTC.

This chain uses TRBV5-6 with TRBJ2-3; D is ambiguous. In germline, CDR1 is SGHDT, CDR2 YYEEEE. V lost 4 bases, J lost 2 bases, and 11 bases lay in between. The CDR3 contains 14 residues. The CDR3 DNA sequence: TGTGCCAGCAGCCGAAGGGTTGACACAGATACGCAGTATTTT. Translated, it gives CASSRRVDTDTQYF.

CDR3 DNA: TGTGCCAGCAGCTTAGCGGTCGTAGCCTACGAGCAGTACTTC. It is translated as CASSLAVVAYEQYF. The V gene is TRBV7-8, the J gene TRBJ2-7; D is undetermined. There are 14 residues in the CDR3. Germline V lookup: CDR1 SGHVS, CDR2 FQNEAQ. V dropped 0 bases and J dropped 2 bases, with 8 bases sitting between them.

The count of this clone is one. V usage is TRBV27 and J usage is TRBJ1-1; possibly TRBD1 for D (6 bases). Trimming cost V 4 bases and J 11 bases, with 14 bases left between them. In germline, CDR1 is MNHEY, CDR2 SMNVEV (reference sequence). The CDR3 contains 12 residues. CDR3 sequence reads: CASSSDSRRAFF. The CDR3 nucleotides are TGTGCCAGCAGTTCGGACAGCCGTCGTGCTTTCTTT.

This clone was observed a few times. The chain is built from TRBV28 and TRBJ1-5, with D possibly TRBD1 on 5 matching bases. This CDR3 region has 13 residues. Germline CDR1 reads MDHEN; CDR2 reads SYDVKM. The V end lost 8 bases, the J end lost 4 bases, and 12 bases lay between the germline ends. The CDR3 nucleotides are TGTGCCAGCGGCTCGACAGCAAATCAGCCCCAGCATTTT. Its translation is CASGSTANQPQHF.